Listed below are T cell receptor beta chains from one sample, sequenced in a study of blood T cell repertoires in COVID-19. Data came from immunoSEQ multiplex PCR; TCRdb stores just in-frame clones and leaves some out. This table holds approximately 670,000 clones, around 90% found once. Sequenced sample: peripheral blood. These receptors came from a young woman with acute or convalescent COVID-19. CDR3s include the opening cysteine and the closing phenylalanine or tryptophan. The D gene is left open where the match is weak. Size tells how often a clone was seen (once, few, many) or the class of an expanded clone, and some rows leave it out.

j_gene: TRBJ1-2
d_gene: TRBD1
abundance: .
v_gene: TRBV18
CDR3nt: TGTGCCAGCTCACGGCGGGACAGCTCAGCTAACTATGGCTACACCTTC
CDR3aa: CASSRRDSSANYGYTF

j_gene: TRBJ1-2
d_gene: TRBD1
abundance: .
v_gene: TRBV5-1
CDR3nt: TGCGCCAGCAGCTTCAACCCTTTACAGGGGGGGACTCATAAGTTC
CDR3aa: CASSFNPLQGGTHKF

j_gene: TRBJ2-3
d_gene: TRBD1
abundance: few
v_gene: TRBV6-4
CDR3nt: TGTGCCAGCAGTGACTCGGGGACAGGGGGCTTCGATACGCAGTATTTT
CDR3aa: CASSDSGTGGFDTQYF

j_gene: TRBJ1-6
d_gene: .
abundance: .
v_gene: TRBV9
CDR3nt: TGTGCCAGCAGCCCCAGGGGAGGGGATAATTCACCCCTCCACTTT
CDR3aa: CASSPRGGDNSPLHF

j_gene: TRBJ1-1
d_gene: .
abundance: .
v_gene: TRBV5-1
CDR3nt: TGCGCCAGCAGCGGGCAGGGGTCGGGGAACACTGAAGCTTTCTTT
CDR3aa: CASSGQGSGNTEAFF

j_gene: TRBJ1-2
d_gene: TRBD1
abundance: .
v_gene: TRBV5-1
CDR3nt: TGCGCCAGCAGCTTGAATTTAGCGCCAGGGGGCTCTGGCTACACCTTC
CDR3aa: CASSLNLAPGGSGYTF

j_gene: TRBJ1-2
d_gene: TRBD1
abundance: .
v_gene: TRBV19
CDR3nt: TGTGCCAGTAGTCCTTGGACAGGGGGCGATGGCTACACCTTC
CDR3aa: CASSPWTGGDGYTF

j_gene: TRBJ2-7
d_gene: .
abundance: few
v_gene: TRBV4-1
CDR3nt: TGCGCCAGCAGCCAGGGCCTGAGGCAGGGTACCCCCTACGAGCAGTACTTC
CDR3aa: CASSQGLRQGTPYEQYF

j_gene: TRBJ2-2
d_gene: .
abundance: .
v_gene: TRBV13
CDR3nt: TGTGCCAGCAGCTACAGGGATAAGGGCACCGGGGAGCTGTTTTTT
CDR3aa: CASSYRDKGTGELFF

j_gene: TRBJ1-2
d_gene: .
abundance: .
v_gene: TRBV30
CDR3nt: TGTGCCTGGAGGCGGGGGTCCCGCGGGGGTGGCTACACCTTC
CDR3aa: CAWRRGSRGGGYTF

j_gene: TRBJ1-2
d_gene: TRBD1
abundance: once
v_gene: TRBV4-1
CDR3nt: TGCGCCAGCAGCCGGACGGGACAGGGTGTGGGTGGCTACACCTTC
CDR3aa: CASSRTGQGVGGYTF

j_gene: TRBJ1-5
d_gene: .
abundance: .
v_gene: TRBV9
CDR3nt: TGTGCCAGCAGCGTAGACAGGAATCAGCCCCAGCATTTT
CDR3aa: CASSVDRNQPQHF

j_gene: TRBJ2-3
d_gene: TRBD1
abundance: .
v_gene: TRBV29-1
CDR3nt: TGCAGCGTTGCCGGGACAGGGTATGGTACGCAGTATTTT
CDR3aa: CSVAGTGYGTQYF

j_gene: TRBJ1-5
d_gene: .
abundance: .
v_gene: TRBV12-5
CDR3nt: TGTGCTAGTGGTTTTCAGACACTCCCTAGCAATCAGCCCCAGCATTTT
CDR3aa: CASGFQTLPSNQPQHF

j_gene: TRBJ1-6
d_gene: .
abundance: few
v_gene: TRBV6-7
CDR3nt: TGTGCCAGCACTCCCGGGACACCAAATTCACCCCTCCACTTT
CDR3aa: CASTPGTPNSPLHF

j_gene: TRBJ2-5
d_gene: .
abundance: .
v_gene: TRBV13
CDR3nt: TGTGCCAGCAGCTCCCCTTCGTGGTTAACTCAAGAGACCCAGTACTTC
CDR3aa: CASSSPSWLTQETQYF

j_gene: TRBJ2-1
d_gene: TRBD1
abundance: .
v_gene: TRBV28
CDR3nt: TGTGCCAGCATCGCCTGGACAGGCCGGATCAATGAGCAGTTCTTC
CDR3aa: CASIAWTGRINEQFF

j_gene: TRBJ2-3
d_gene: .
abundance: .
v_gene: TRBV2
CDR3nt: TGTGCCAGCAACCTCAGACCCCCCGGACACACAGATACGCAGTATTTT
CDR3aa: CASNLRPPGHTDTQYF

j_gene: TRBJ1-2
d_gene: TRBD1
abundance: .
v_gene: TRBV4-2
CDR3nt: TGTGCCAGCAGCCAAGTGGGACAGGGGTATGGCTACACCTTC
CDR3aa: CASSQVGQGYGYTF

j_gene: TRBJ2-2
d_gene: .
abundance: .
v_gene: TRBV10-3
CDR3nt: TGTGCCATCAGTGGTCAAGGGGCCCCTGACGGGGAGCTGTTTTTT
CDR3aa: CAISGQGAPDGELFF

j_gene: TRBJ1-1
d_gene: TRBD1
abundance: few
v_gene: TRBV29-1
CDR3nt: TGCAGCGTTGAAGTGGGGGGGACAGGGGTTATGAACACTGAAGCTTTCTTT
CDR3aa: CSVEVGGTGVMNTEAFF

j_gene: TRBJ2-1
d_gene: .
abundance: .
v_gene: TRBV19
CDR3nt: TGTGCCAGTAGTATGACTGGGCTAGCGTTCAATGAGCAGTTCTTC
CDR3aa: CASSMTGLAFNEQFF

j_gene: TRBJ2-3
d_gene: TRBD2
abundance: .
v_gene: TRBV5-1
CDR3nt: TGCGCCAGCAGCTTCGGCGGGGGGGATCGCGGCACAGATACGCAGTATTTT
CDR3aa: CASSFGGGDRGTDTQYF

j_gene: TRBJ1-5
d_gene: .
abundance: .
v_gene: TRBV12-5
CDR3nt: TGTGCTAGTGGTTTCGGGGGGTTGGGGCAGCCCCAGCATTTT
CDR3aa: CASGFGGLGQPQHF

j_gene: TRBJ1-2
d_gene: .
abundance: .
v_gene: TRBV7-9
CDR3nt: TGTGCCAGCAGCTTACATGGGGAACAGGTCGTTTTGAGAGGCTACACCTTC
CDR3aa: CASSLHGEQVVLRGYTF

j_gene: TRBJ2-7
d_gene: .
abundance: .
v_gene: TRBV5-5
CDR3nt: TGTGCCAGCAGCACCGGGAGCTACGAGCAGTACTTC
CDR3aa: CASSTGSYEQYF

j_gene: TRBJ1-4
d_gene: TRBD1
abundance: .
v_gene: TRBV6-5
CDR3nt: TGTGCCAGCAGTCGGACAGGGGGGAATGAAAAACTGTTTTTT
CDR3aa: CASSRTGGNEKLFF

j_gene: TRBJ1-2
d_gene: TRBD1
abundance: .
v_gene: TRBV5-1
CDR3nt: TGCGCCAGCAGCTCGGGGACAGGGGTGGGCTACACCTTC
CDR3aa: CASSSGTGVGYTF

j_gene: TRBJ1-6
d_gene: .
abundance: .
v_gene: TRBV19
CDR3nt: TGTGCCAGTAGTAATGGGGCGGTAGGTAATTCACCCCTCCACTTT
CDR3aa: CASSNGAVGNSPLHF

j_gene: TRBJ1-2
d_gene: .
abundance: .
v_gene: TRBV30
CDR3nt: TGTGCCTGGATACTCCAGGGCCATAACTATGGCTACACCTTC
CDR3aa: CAWILQGHNYGYTF

j_gene: TRBJ1-1
d_gene: .
abundance: few
v_gene: TRBV3-1/TRBV3-2
CDR3nt: TGTGCCAGCAGCCGGGTGGGGGGGATCACTGAAGCTTTCTTT
CDR3aa: CASSRVGGITEAFF

j_gene: TRBJ2-3
d_gene: TRBD1
abundance: .
v_gene: TRBV7-2
CDR3nt: TGTGCCAGCAGCCCTATGAGGTTTACAGGGGGCATAGATACGCAGTATTTT
CDR3aa: CASSPMRFTGGIDTQYF

j_gene: TRBJ2-1
d_gene: TRBD2
abundance: once
v_gene: TRBV11-2
CDR3nt: TGTGCCAGCACCCCTCGGGGGGGCCCCTACAATGAGCAGTTCTTC
CDR3aa: CASTPRGGPYNEQFF

j_gene: TRBJ2-7
d_gene: TRBD2
abundance: .
v_gene: TRBV14
CDR3nt: TGTGCCAGCAGTCTTGCTGGGGGGGGCTCCTACGAGCAGTACTTC
CDR3aa: CASSLAGGGSYEQYF

j_gene: TRBJ2-1
d_gene: .
abundance: .
v_gene: TRBV15
CDR3nt: TGTGCCACCAGCAGAGGGCAGGGGTTTAATGATGAGCAGTTCTTC
CDR3aa: CATSRGQGFNDEQFF

j_gene: TRBJ1-5
d_gene: .
abundance: .
v_gene: TRBV6-1
CDR3nt: TGTGCCAGCAGTGAAGGGGAGGGCGTTGGCAATCAGCCCCAGCATTTT
CDR3aa: CASSEGEGVGNQPQHF

j_gene: TRBJ1-4
d_gene: .
abundance: .
v_gene: TRBV6-2/TRBV6-3
CDR3nt: TGTGCCAGCAGTTACTCGAGTGAGGAGTTCCTTCAGAAGGGGGCTAATGAAAAACTGTTTTTT
CDR3aa: CASSYSSEEFLQKGANEKLFF

j_gene: TRBJ2-5
d_gene: .
abundance: .
v_gene: TRBV29-1
CDR3nt: TGCAGCGTTGGCCTCGGAGAGACCCAGTACTTC
CDR3aa: CSVGLGETQYF

j_gene: TRBJ2-7
d_gene: .
abundance: .
v_gene: TRBV30
CDR3nt: TGTGCCTGGAGCGTAGGACAGTTTCCGTCCTACGAGCAGTACTTC
CDR3aa: CAWSVGQFPSYEQYF

j_gene: TRBJ2-2
d_gene: TRBD1
abundance: .
v_gene: TRBV11-3
CDR3nt: TGTGCCAGCAGCACAGGGGGCTGGGACACCGGGGAGCTGTTTTTT
CDR3aa: CASSTGGWDTGELFF

j_gene: TRBJ1-2
d_gene: .
abundance: .
v_gene: TRBV28
CDR3nt: TGTGCCAGCCGGAGCAGGGCTAGCTATGGCTACACCTTC
CDR3aa: CASRSRASYGYTF

j_gene: TRBJ1-2
d_gene: TRBD1
abundance: few
v_gene: TRBV5-8
CDR3nt: TGTGCCAGCAGCTTCTACAGGGGCGGCGGCTACACCTTC
CDR3aa: CASSFYRGGGYTF

j_gene: TRBJ1-2
d_gene: .
abundance: .
v_gene: TRBV3-1/TRBV3-2
CDR3nt: TGTGCCAGCAGCTACGCCGGGGGAGGCTACACCTTC
CDR3aa: CASSYAGGGYTF